These 12 T cell receptor beta chains were all obtained from the same sample, sequenced in a study of blood T cells in healthy people across ages. Primers used in a second PCR of roughly 6 to 11 cycles were a sample-barcoded 5' primer and a J-beta primer mix. TCRdb re-called the 5' RACE reads with MiXCR, one entry per CDR3 protein. The sample lists about 970,000 distinct CDR3 sequences; about 53% were seen once. The sample comprised blood. The receptor source for this set is a woman aged 60-70 years in good health.

The rearrangement joins TRBV7-3 to TRBJ2-1, with D possibly matching TRBD2 (6 bases). Between the trimmed V and J ends, which lost 3 bases and 5 bases, there was a span of 17 bases. CDR3 length: 16 amino acids. Germline CDR1 is SGHTA and CDR2 is FQGTGA. In DNA, the CDR3 is TGTGCCAGCAGCTTGGTGCGGCGGGACCTGAACAATGAGCAGTTCTTC. This gives the protein CASSLVRRDLNNEQFF.

The rearrangement links TRBV4-3 to TRBJ2-5; the D gene is possibly TRBD2 (5 bases). This CDR3 region has 15 residues. Germline V gives CDR1 LGHNA, CDR2 YSLEER. Trimming pared 0 bases from V and 3 bases from J, leaving 11 bases between. The CDR3: CASSQDPGMEETQYF. CDR3 DNA sequence: TGCGCCAGCAGCCAAGATCCGGGGATGGAAGAGACCCAGTACTTC.

Only a few counts were recorded for this clonotype. This chain joins TRBV10-3 and TRBJ1-2, with D possibly TRBD1 on 6 matching bases. The CDR3 totals 15 residues. Germline CDR1 reads ENHRY; CDR2 reads SYGVKD. V lost 8 bases, J lost 2 bases, and 18 bases lay in between. In nucleotides, the CDR3 is TGTGCCATCGCGGGTCCGACAGGTGGAAACTATGGCTACACCTTC. It translates to CAIAGPTGGNYGYTF.

This chain joins TRBV5-5 and TRBJ1-1; 7 nucleotides line up with TRBD1. The germline gives CDR1 SGHKS, CDR2 YYEKEE (reference sequence). This CDR3 has 14 amino acids. J gave up 3 bases and V 4 bases, and 6 bases lay outside the gene matches. CDR3 coding DNA: TGTGCCAGCAGCCGGGGACAGATCTACACTGAAGCTTTCTTT. Its protein is CASSRGQIYTEAFF.

This chain uses TRBV25-1 with TRBJ2-5; perhaps TRBD2 as D (7 bases). CDR1 MGHDK and CDR2 SYGVNS come from the germline V gene. V lost 10 bases and J 13 bases, leaving 37 bases between the germline ends. The CDR3 spans 17 residues. The CDR3 protein is CAIVRTGKASGLYERYF. The CDR3 DNA reads as TGTGCCATCGTACGTACAGGGAAGGCTAGCGGACTCTACGAGCGGTACTTC.

There are a few counts of this clonotype. J is TRBJ2-1 and V is TRBV12-5, with TRBD2 identical over 16 bases. The CDR3 consists of 15 residues. Per germline, CDR1 LGHNT and CDR2 FRNRAP. Unmatched junction bases numbered 5, after V lost 7 bases and J lost 8 bases. In DNA, the CDR3 is TGTGCTAGTGCCCCGGGACTAGCGGGAGGGGATGAGCAGTTCTTC. Translating gives CASAPGLAGGDEQFF. Full variable domain (rest looked up from reference TRBV12-5 and TRBJ2-1): DARVTQTPRHKVTEMGQEVTMRCQPILGHNTVFWYRQTMMQGLELLAYFRNRAPLDDSGMPKDRFSAEMPDATLATLKIQPSEPRDSAVYFCASAPGLAGGDEQFFGPGTRLTVL.

V gene TRBV28 combines with J gene TRBJ2-2; 7 bases match TRBD1. This CDR3 comprises 19 residues. V lost 10 bases to trimming and J lost 4 bases; unmatched junction nucleotides: 24. CDR1 and CDR2 from the germline V gene are MDHEN and SYDVKM. CDR3 amino acids: CATKAPARDRGPRTGELFF. The CDR3 nucleotides read TGTGCCACCAAAGCCCCTGCGAGGGACAGAGGACCGCGCACCGGGGAGCTGTTTTTT.

The chain links TRBV5-4 to TRBJ2-1, with D tentatively TRBD2 (5 bases). The length of the CDR3 is 13 residues. CDR1 and CDR2 from the germline V gene are SGHNT and YYREEE (reference sequence). Between the trimmed V and J ends, which lost 4 bases and 3 bases, there was a span of 8 bases. DNA of the CDR3: TGTGCCAGCAGCGGGGAGAACTACAATGAGCAGTTCTTC. Its translation: CASSGENYNEQFF.

This clonotype was detected a few times. V usage is TRBV5-1 and J usage is TRBJ2-1; D may be TRBD2 (6 bases). The CDR3 contains 13 residues. V dropped 1 base and J dropped 9 bases, with 11 bases sitting between them. The germline V gene encodes CDR1 SGHRS and CDR2 YFSETQ. The CDR3 DNA sequence: TGCGCCAGCAGCTTGTGGACTATCGCTGAGCAGTTCTTC. This sequence encodes CASSLWTIAEQFF.

This clonotype was observed once. This chain joins TRBV30 and TRBJ1-1, with D unclear. Germline V gene lookup returns CDR1 GTSNPN and CDR2 SVGIG (reference sequence). Trimming removed 5 bases from V and 2 bases from J, with 6 bases in between. This CDR3 region has 11 residues. The CDR3 DNA follows: TGTGCCTGGCGGTCAAACACTGAAGCTTTCTTT. Residues: CAWRSNTEAFF.

The CDR3 nucleotides read TGTGCCAGCAGCCCAGGGACACCAGATACGCAGTATTTT. It specifies CASSPGTPDTQYF. This chain joins TRBV9 and TRBJ2-3, with a possible D match to TRBD1 (6 bases). The CDR3 has 13 residues. Trimming left V 4 bases short and J 4 bases short, with 10 bases between. The V gene's germline CDR1 is SGDLS and CDR2 YYNGEE.

CDR3 protein: CASRGQVNTGELFF. Here the CDR3 DNA reads TGTGCCAGCAGGGGCCAAGTGAACACCGGGGAGCTGTTTTTT. J is TRBJ2-2 and V is TRBV13; D remains unclear. V was cut by 6 bases and J by 1 base, with 9 bases left in between. CDR3 length equals 14 residues. The germline CDR1 and CDR2 sequences are PRHDT and FYEKMQ (reference sequence).